The 28 T cell receptor beta chains presented below share a single source sample, sequenced in a study of PD-L1 blockade in urothelial cancer. Clones were read by immunoSEQ multiplex PCR, and TCRdb kept only the in-frame ones, dropping some. The top ten hold under 2.5% of the sample, which has tens of thousands of clones, roughly 84% seen once. The time point is: peripheral blood 6 weeks after treatment start. Here the sequenced sample was PBMCs, taken around atezolizumab (anti-PD-L1) treatment. Receptor source: a man aged 50-60 years with urothelial cancer.

The V and J genes are TRBV27 and TRBJ1-1; the D gene is possibly TRBD1 (5 bases). V was shortened by 8 bases and J by 8 bases, with 24 bases between the two germline ends. Germline lookup yields CDR1 MNHEY and CDR2 SMNVEV (reference sequence). This CDR3 spans 15 amino acids. The CDR3 loop reads CASSTVSGPGLEAFF. In nucleotides, the CDR3 is TGTGCCAGCTCCACCGTGTCAGGGCCCGGTTTGGAAGCTTTCTTT.

The rearrangement joins TRBV29-1 to TRBJ2-7, with D perhaps TRBD1 (5 bases). Trimming pared 5 bases from V and 8 bases from J, leaving 13 bases between. CDR1 is SQVTM and CDR2 is ANQGSEA in the germline V gene. The CDR3 is 11 residues long. This CDR3 is CSVIGDTKQYF. CDR3 in DNA: TGCAGCGTTATAGGGGATACGAAGCAGTACTTC.

The chain employs TRBV2 and TRBJ2-7; unclear D gene. Trimming pared 4 bases from V and 6 bases from J, leaving 4 bases between. Germline CDR1 SNHLY, CDR2 FYNNEI. The CDR3 sequence is 10 residues long. CDR3 DNA: TGTGCCAGCAGTGTCGTCGAGCAGTACTTC. Protein product: CASSVVEQYF.

V and J are TRBV19 and TRBJ1-1; 7 nucleotides match TRBD1. J lost 6 bases, V lost 5 bases, and 12 bases had no gene match. The V gene's germline CDR1 is LNHDA and CDR2 SQIVND (reference sequence). The CDR3 runs to 15 residues. The CDR3 bases are TGTGCCAGTAGTGCCTTGACAGGGAGTGGGGCTGAAGCTTTCTTT. Translated: CASSALTGSGAEAFF.

The chain couples TRBV10-3 to TRBJ1-1; perhaps TRBD1 as D (6 bases). The CDR3 spans 15 residues. Germline CDR1 is ENHRY and CDR2 is SYGVKD. The V gene lost 0 bases and the J gene lost 4 bases, with 12 bases spanning the gap. CDR3 sequence reads: CAISESGRGGTEAFF. CDR3 coding DNA: TGTGCCATCAGTGAGTCGGGAAGGGGGGGCACTGAAGCTTTCTTT.

CDR3 region: CASSSVNTEAFF. CDR3 coding DNA: TGTGCCAGTAGTTCGGTGAACACTGAAGCTTTCTTT. V gene TRBV19 combines with J gene TRBJ1-1; unclear D gene. In germline, CDR1 is LNHDA, CDR2 SQIVND (reference sequence). This CDR3 is built from 12 residues. V lost 5 bases and J 0 bases, leaving 4 bases between the germline ends.

This clone has more than one count but fewer than ten. The gene calls are TRBV7-2 and TRBJ2-7; 8 bases map to TRBD2. CDR1 SGHTA and CDR2 FQGNSA come from the germline V gene. This CDR3 region has 15 residues. J lost 2 bases, V lost 5 bases, and 8 bases had no gene match. The CDR3 spells CASSPVPGGAYEQYF. As DNA, the CDR3 is TGTGCCAGCAGCCCAGTACCGGGGGGGGCCTACGAGCAGTACTTC.

The chain uses TRBV7-3 and TRBJ1-1; 10 bases agree with TRBD1. The CDR3 is 12 residues long. In germline, CDR1 is SGHTA, CDR2 FQGTGA. The J segment lost 11 bases and the V segment lost 3 bases, leaving 3 bases of the junction unmatched. The CDR3 region is CASSLGQGTAFF. The CDR3 DNA sequence: TGTGCCAGCAGCTTGGGACAGGGGACGGCTTTCTTT.

The rearrangement joins TRBV9 to TRBJ2-1; 12 bases match TRBD2. The junction had 7 bases not matched to a gene; V was cut back by 0 bases and J by 9 bases. This CDR3 comprises 16 residues. Germline lookup yields CDR1 SGDLS and CDR2 YYNGEE. The CDR3 here is CASSVATSGSGTEQFF. The CDR3 region has the DNA TGTGCCAGCAGCGTAGCGACTAGCGGGAGTGGTACTGAGCAGTTCTTC.

The chain carries TRBV7-9 and TRBJ2-1; 13 positions agree with TRBD2. The CDR3 has 16 amino acids. V was clipped by 6 bases and J by 7 bases; unmatched bases: 9. The germline CDR1 and CDR2 sequences are SEHNR and FQNEAQ (reference sequence). The CDR3 bases are TGTGCCAGCAGTCTCCAACTAGCGGGAGGGCCAAATGAGCAGTTCTTC. Its translation is CASSLQLAGGPNEQFF.

V gene TRBV6-6 combines with J gene TRBJ1-4, with 9 positions matching TRBD1. The CDR3 is 16 amino acids. CDR1 is MNHNY and CDR2 is SVGAGI in the germline V gene (reference sequence). The ends lost 10 bases at V and 3 bases at J; junction bases unmatched: 12. The CDR3 DNA is TGTGCCATAGGACTCGACAGGGGGAGGTCTAATGAAAAACTGTTTTTT. It yields the protein CAIGLDRGRSNEKLFF.

This clone was seen more than once but under ten times. The chain has TRBV19 and TRBJ2-4; TRBD1 matches 7 bases. The CDR3 length is 18 residues. Germline V gene data show CDR1 as LNHDA and CDR2 as SQIVND (reference sequence). Losses at the gene ends were 5 bases for V and 0 bases for J; bases not matched to a gene: 13. CDR3: CASSDPDRVKLAKNIQYF. The CDR3, as DNA: TGTGCCAGTAGTGATCCCGACAGGGTGAAACTAGCCAAAAACATTCAGTACTTC.

The V call is TRBV5-1, the J call TRBJ2-1; a possible D gene is TRBD1 (5 bases). V dropped 0 bases and J dropped 7 bases, with 17 bases sitting between them. This CDR3 region has 16 residues. The germline gives CDR1 SGHRS, CDR2 YFSETQ. The CDR3 is CASSLGDSGLGNEQFF. In DNA form, the CDR3 reads TGCGCCAGCAGCTTGGGAGACAGTGGCCTGGGAAATGAGCAGTTCTTC. Variable domain in full (rest from reference TRBV5-1 and TRBJ2-1): KAGVTQTPRYLIKTRGQQVTLSCSPISGHRSVSWYQQTPGQGLQFLFEYFSETQRNKGNFPGRFSGRQFSNSRSEMNVSTLELGDSALYLCASSLGDSGLGNEQFFGPGTRLTVL.

V gene TRBV6-5 combines with J gene TRBJ1-6; 8 positions match TRBD1. From germline, CDR1 is MNHEY and CDR2 SVGAGI. The CDR3 totals 14 residues. Trimming took 7 bases from V and 10 from J; bases not matched to a gene: 9. CDR3: CASTSRTGQSPLHF. The CDR3 DNA sequence: TGTGCCAGCACATCTAGGACAGGGCAGTCACCCCTCCACTTT.

This clone showed up just once. J is TRBJ2-7 and V is TRBV9, with TRBD2 matching 9 bases. Trimming removed 3 bases from V and 5 bases from J; junction bases left unmatched: 6. Germline V CDR1 and CDR2: SGDLS, YYNGEE. CDR3 length equals 14 residues. The CDR3 coding sequence is TGTGCCAGCAGCGCAGGGACTAGCCGCCACGAGCAGTACTTC. It yields the protein CASSAGTSRHEQYF.

This clone was observed once. The chain carries TRBV4-1 and TRBJ1-5; D remains ambiguous. Germline CDR1 is MGHRA and CDR2 is YSYEKL. V was pared by 5 bases and J by 4 bases, with 9 bases between. This CDR3 has 13 residues. CDR3 loop: CASSTRLNQPQHF. The CDR3 DNA reads as TGCGCCAGCAGCACCAGACTTAATCAGCCCCAGCATTTT.

The CDR3 is CAWSLLRGGLRKNSPLHF. Written as DNA, the CDR3 is TGTGCCTGGAGTCTGTTGAGGGGGGGGCTTAGAAAAAATTCACCCCTCCACTTT. The chain couples TRBV30 to TRBJ1-6; the D gene is possibly TRBD1 (6 bases). Germline V CDR1 and CDR2: GTSNPN, SVGIG (reference sequence). The V end lost 2 bases, the J end lost 7 bases, and 24 bases lay between the germline ends. This CDR3 is 18 amino acids long.

This clone was seen a single time. V usage is TRBV15 and J usage is TRBJ2-1; TRBD2 matches at 8 bases. In germline, CDR1 is LNHNV, CDR2 YYDKDF (reference sequence). The trim removed 4 bases at V and 7 bases at J, leaving 9 bases unmatched. This CDR3 spans 15 amino acids. The CDR3 DNA reads TGTGCCACCAGCAAGGTGGCGGGAGGCAGGAATGAGCAGTTCTTC. This sequence encodes CATSKVAGGRNEQFF.

The CDR3 region has the DNA TGTGCCAGCAGCTCCGTAGCGGGAGGTGGGGTCTACGAGCAGTACTTC. It encodes CASSSVAGGGVYEQYF. The rearrangement joins TRBV7-2 to TRBJ2-7; 10 bases are shared with TRBD2. From germline, CDR1 is SGHTA and CDR2 FQGNSA. The length of the CDR3 is 16 residues. Trimming cost V 4 bases and J 3 bases; bases outside gene matches: 9.

The chain recombines TRBV30 with TRBJ2-3; 12 bases are a match to TRBD2. V was pared by 2 bases and J by 4 bases, with 4 bases of the junction left unmatched. This CDR3 is built from 15 residues. Germline CDR1 reads GTSNPN; CDR2 reads SVGIG (reference sequence). CDR3 nucleotide sequence: TGTGCCTGGAGTTTACTAGCGGGGGGTTCAGATACGCAGTATTTT. The encoded protein is CAWSLLAGGSDTQYF. The variable domain in full, completed from reference TRBV30 and TRBJ2-3, reads SQTIHQWPATLVQPVGSPLSLECTVEGTSNPNLYWYRQAAGRGLQLLFYSVGIGQISSEVPQNLSASRPQDRQFILSSKKLLLSDSGFYLCAWSLLAGGSDTQYFGPGTRLTVL.

DNA for the CDR3: TGTGCCAGCAGTGACGACAGGGGGCCAGATACGCAGTATTTT. It translates to CASSDDRGPDTQYF. The chain combines TRBV6-4 with TRBJ2-3; 10 bases match TRBD1. There are 14 residues in the CDR3. Germline V gives CDR1 MRHNA, CDR2 SNTAGT. The junction had 0 bases not matched to a gene; V was cut back by 2 bases and J by 4 bases.

The CDR3 bases are TGTGCCAGCAGTCCGGACAGCATAAGCACAGATACGCAGTATTTT. As protein: CASSPDSISTDTQYF. V and J are TRBV28 and TRBJ2-3, with TRBD1 as a possible D gene (6 bases). The V end lost 5 bases, the J end lost 0 bases, and 12 bases lay between the germline ends. From germline, CDR1 is MDHEN and CDR2 SYDVKM. This CDR3 region has 15 residues.

In this sample, this clone turned up once. This sequence joins TRBV18 and TRBJ1-2; D unresolved. The CDR3 has 15 residues. Germline CDR1 and CDR2: KGHSH and LQKENI. Between the trimmed V and J ends, which lost 0 bases and 4 bases, there was a span of 12 bases. The CDR3 DNA reads TGTGCCAGCTCACCACCGGAGGAAGTTGGCTATGGCTACACCTTC. Its protein product is CASSPPEEVGYGYTF.

The chain recombines TRBV9 with TRBJ1-2, with TRBD1 identical over 8 bases. Germline assignment: CDR1 SGDLS and CDR2 YYNGEE. There are 13 residues in the CDR3. The V and J ends lost 4 bases and 8 bases, in that order; junction bases with no gene match: 7. CDR3 bases: TGTGCCAGCAGCTTGGACAGGGTGGGCGGCTACACCTTC. Its translation: CASSLDRVGGYTF.

There are a few counts of this clone. This chain links TRBV6-1 with TRBJ2-1; D call uncertain. The V gene lost 6 bases and the J gene lost 6 bases, with 9 bases spanning the gap. The germline V gene encodes CDR1 MNHNS and CDR2 SASEGT. This CDR3 is built from 12 residues. The CDR3 DNA reads as TGTGCCAGCAGGCAGGATCGCAATGAGCAGTTCTTC. Protein product: CASRQDRNEQFF.

The chain couples TRBV11-2 to TRBJ2-7; 7 nucleotides agree with TRBD1. Germline CDR1 reads SGHAT; CDR2 reads FQNNGV. The CDR3 contains 16 residues. V dropped 5 bases and J dropped 2; count of bases not matched to a gene: 12. The chain's CDR3 is CASSDPGQVRTYEQYF. DNA for the CDR3: TGTGCCAGCAGCGACCCTGGACAGGTTAGAACCTACGAGCAGTACTTC.

This chain connects TRBV4-3 to TRBJ2-2; D is possibly TRBD2 (5 bases). The CDR3 runs 17 residues. Germline V CDR1 and CDR2: LGHNA, YSLEER. The V end lost 0 bases, the J end lost 1 base, and 12 bases lay between the germline ends. CDR3 sequence: CASSQEVSGWNTGELFF. The CDR3 nucleotides read TGCGCCAGCAGCCAAGAAGTCAGCGGATGGAACACCGGGGAGCTGTTTTTT.

V usage is TRBV18 and J usage is TRBJ2-1; D is undetermined. The CDR3 runs to 16 residues. The germline V and J ends were trimmed by 1 base and 0 bases, with 10 bases remaining between them. Looked up from germline, CDR1 is KGHSH and CDR2 is LQKENI. The CDR3 sequence: CASSPLPPSSYNEQFF. As DNA, the CDR3 is TGTGCCAGCTCACCACTGCCACCGAGCTCCTACAATGAGCAGTTCTTC. Variable domain in full (rest from reference TRBV18 and TRBJ2-1): NAGVMQNPRHLVRRRGQEARLRCSPMKGHSHVYWYRQLPEEGLKFMVYLQKENIIDESGMPKERFSAEFPKEGPSILRIQQVVRGDSAAYFCASSPLPPSSYNEQFFGPGTRLTVL.